This TCR beta chain stems from a study of OX40 agonist ivuxolimab in advanced cancers. About the investigation overall: Ivuxolimab was an agonistic, fully human IgG2 monoclonal antibody directed against OX40 (CD134), a costimulatory receptor. Intravenous ivuxolimab was administered to patients every 2 weeks at six dose levels: 0.01, 0.1, 0.3, 1.5, 3 and 10 mg/kg. Of the approximately 50 dose-escalation patients, hepatocellular carcinoma was present in approximately 20, melanoma in some 15, renal cell carcinoma in 9 and head and neck cancer in 9. In the dose-escalation cohort, approximately 80% of patients were male, and the mean age was approximately 60 years with a range of roughly 20 to 80. Patients were allowed to have had prior anti-PD-1, anti-PD-L1 or anti-CTLA-4 therapy, and less than 45% of the dose-escalation patients had previously received checkpoint inhibitors. Three dose-escalation patients achieved partial responses, one with hepatocellular carcinoma and two with cutaneous melanoma. Peripheral TCRbeta sequencing aimed to test whether ivuxolimab altered TCR sequence diversity and caused clonal T-cell expansion. The paper reports the monotherapy dose-escalation portion (N ≈ 50 patients) of the phase I ivuxolimab trial. Overall study results and their limits: After ivuxolimab, expanded clones were on average more numerous among CD8+ T cells than among CD4+ T cells. Low levels of normalized T-cell clonal expansion were also seen in some patients who did not respond. The antigen specificity of the clonally expanded peripheral T cells was not determined. In the 0.1-3.0 mg/kg groups, partial responders had among the lowest normalized peripheral clonal expansion, particularly in CD8+ T cells. At doses from 0.1 to 3.0 mg/kg, clonal expansion was seen in both CD4+ and CD8+ blood T cells between baseline and week 6.

Relative to germline, V is 9 bases shorter and J is 1 base shorter, with 16 bases between their ends. From its cysteine to its phenylalanine, the CDR3 spans 14 amino acids. The retained sequence is limited to the CDR3, 42 bases, with the frame set at the first base. The germline V gene gives CDR1 as SGHTS and CDR2 as YDEGEE. Patients with a history of autoimmune disease or receiving systemic immunosuppression were excluded from the trial. In every dose cohort, peripheral blood was drawn for TCR sequencing at baseline, cycle 4 day 1, and cycle 7 day 1. Samples came from an open-label, multicenter, first-in-human phase I dose-escalation trial of ivuxolimab. The trial enrolled adults with locally advanced or metastatic head and neck squamous cell, hepatocellular, melanoma or renal cell carcinoma. Before TCR sequencing, CD4+ T cells and CD8+ T cells from peripheral blood were sorted into separate populations.

Genomic DNA was extracted from sorted cells for sequencing of the TCRbeta CDR3 region. TCRbeta CDR3 regions were sequenced using the immunoSEQ Assay. The immuneACCESS repertoire file appears here via TCRdb, limited to in-frame rearrangements. These files lack a portion of the clones; in checked studies, under half of the deficit traces to unresolved V genes, and the cause of the others is not known. The table for this sample lists about 60,000 clones; under 95% of them were counted only once. 11% to 15% of the sample goes to the ten largest clones. In regard to this clone: The specificity of this receptor is unknown. Per-base quality was not reported, and no clone a single base away is much larger than it.

This TCR was sampled from an adult with an advanced solid tumor such as melanoma, head and neck, liver or kidney cancer. The specimen was CD4+ or CD8+ T cells sorted from blood, collected in a trial of the OX40 agonist ivuxolimab. This receptor chain uses TRBV5-8 and TRBJ1-1; matching of 5 bases hints at TRBD1 as the D gene. The CDR3 region has the sequence CANLQEPGNTEAFF. The DNA sequence is TGTGCCAACTTACAGGAGCCGGGGAACACTGAAGCTTTCTTT.